Each of the 14 T cell receptor beta chains below was sequenced from the same sample in a study of response to subunit inactivated influenza vaccine. TCRdb re-called the RT-PCR reads with MiXCR, one entry per CDR3 protein. The profile covers about 700,000 distinct CDR3 sequences, with approximately 15% appearing a single time and approximately 10% taken by the ten largest. The specimen comprised PBMCs from blood, sampled about 12 days after vaccination. The receptors were sampled from a man aged 50 to 60 who received an inactivated influenza vaccine.

The chain is built from TRBV11-2 and TRBJ2-7; D is perhaps TRBD2 (5 bases). Trimming pared 7 bases from V and 1 base from J, leaving 11 bases between. The CDR3 loop spans 13 amino acids. CDR1 is SGHAT and CDR2 is FQNNGV in the germline V gene. The CDR3 reads CASTVRGSYEQYF. CDR3 coding DNA: TGTGCCAGCACGGTACGGGGATCCTACGAGCAGTACTTC.

This clonotype was counted a few times. This sequence joins TRBV6-5 and TRBJ2-2; TRBD2 is a possible D gene (5 bases). The CDR3 has 15 amino acids. Germline V lookup: CDR1 MNHEY, CDR2 SVGAGI. The V end was cut by 2 bases, the J end by 4 bases, with 11 bases between. The CDR3 is CASSYGGRGTGELFF. In DNA, the CDR3 is TGTGCCAGCAGTTACGGTGGGAGAGGCACCGGGGAGCTGTTTTTT.

V and J are TRBV6-4 and TRBJ2-5, with 7 bases aligning to TRBD1. The CDR3 is 15 amino acids. The V segment lost 3 bases and the J segment 5 bases; nucleotides outside the gene matches: 9. The V gene's germline CDR1 is MRHNA and CDR2 SNTAGT. The CDR3 region is CASSEAARGLETQYF. Written as DNA, the CDR3 is TGTGCCAGCAGTGAGGCGGCAAGGGGGCTGGAGACCCAGTACTTC.

The genes are TRBV6-2 or TRBV6-3 and TRBJ2-7, with no clear D. In germline, CDR1 is MNHEY, CDR2 SVGEGT. CDR3 length equals 12 residues. V was trimmed by 6 bases and J by 6 bases, leaving 12 bases between them. CDR3 DNA sequence: TGTGCCAGCAGAACGAACAGCGTCGAGCAGTACTTC. Residues: CASRTNSVEQYF.

This clonotype was picked up many times. The J gene is TRBJ2-2, the V gene TRBV5-1; the match to TRBD1 covers 7 bases. Per germline, CDR1 SGHRS and CDR2 YFSETQ. The CDR3 covers 15 residues. V gave up 1 base and J gave up 1 base; unmatched junction bases: 1. The CDR3 loop is CASSLRTGNTGELFF. CDR3 coding DNA: TGCGCCAGCAGCTTGAGGACAGGGAACACCGGGGAGCTGTTTTTT.

This rearrangement joins TRBV19 to TRBJ2-2; 9 nucleotides line up with TRBD1. There are 15 residues in the CDR3. Germline CDR1 reads LNHDA; CDR2 reads SQIVND (reference sequence). V gave up 5 bases and J gave up 7 bases; unmatched junction bases: 8. The CDR3 DNA follows: TGTGCCAGTAGTCCCGGACAGGGGAGGGTCGGGGAGCTGTTTTTT. Translation: CASSPGQGRVGELFF.

This clonotype appeared a single time. The CDR3 DNA follows: TGTGCCAGCACCCCCGGAGTGAAAGATCGAGGCTACACCTTC. Its protein is CASTPGVKDRGYTF. The V gene is TRBV28, the J gene TRBJ1-2, with D unclear. Germline lookup yields CDR1 MDHEN and CDR2 SYDVKM. The length of the CDR3 is 14 residues. V gave up 7 bases and J gave up 8 bases, with 20 bases separating them.

Only a few counts were recorded for this clonotype. The V and J genes are TRBV15 and TRBJ2-5; 12 bases map to TRBD2. Germline V gene data show CDR1 as LNHNV and CDR2 as YYDKDF (reference sequence). J gave up 0 bases and V 2 bases, and 4 bases lay outside the gene matches. This CDR3 region has 17 residues. Here the CDR3 DNA reads TGTGCCACCAGCAGAACCGGACTAGCGGGGTACCAAGAGACCCAGTACTTC. This sequence encodes CATSRTGLAGYQETQYF.

This clonotype was observed a few times. This chain joins TRBV29-1 and TRBJ2-3; TRBD1 matches 8 bases. CDR1 SQVTM and CDR2 ANQGSEA come from the germline V gene. J lost 5 bases, V lost 3 bases, and 10 bases had no gene match. The CDR3 contains 15 residues. The CDR3 spells CSVERTGRSGDTQYF. DNA of the CDR3: TGCAGCGTTGAGAGGACAGGGCGATCCGGAGATACGCAGTATTTT.

This rearrangement joins TRBV2 to TRBJ2-2; 8 bases align to TRBD1. This CDR3 region has 13 residues. The V gene's germline CDR1 is SNHLY and CDR2 FYNNEI. J lost 6 bases, V lost 6 bases, and 3 bases had no gene match. The CDR3 nucleotides read TGTGCCAGCAGAGCGACAGGGGCCGGGGAGCTGTTTTTT. Translated: CASRATGAGELFF. Full variable domain (outside the CDR3, taken from reference TRBV2 and TRBJ2-2): EPEVTQTPSHQVTQMGQEVILRCVPISNHLYFYWYRQILGQKVEFLVSFYNNEISEKSEIFDDQFSVERPDGSNFTLKIRSTKLEDSAMYFCASRATGAGELFFGEGSRLTVL.

The sample holds one count of this clonotype. The rearrangement uses TRBV5-1 and TRBJ2-7; 10 positions agree with TRBD1. This CDR3 region has 15 residues. V shed 1 base and J 3 bases; nucleotides not matched to a gene: 4. CDR1 is SGHRS, CDR2 YFSETQ, per germline. The CDR3 sequence is CASSLMGQGSYEQYF. For the CDR3, the DNA is TGCGCCAGCAGCTTGATGGGACAGGGGAGCTACGAGCAGTACTTC.

This sequence joins TRBV18 and TRBJ2-1; 9 bases match TRBD1. Unmatched junction bases numbered 15, after V lost 6 bases and J lost 6 bases. This CDR3 spans 17 amino acids. CDR1 KGHSH and CDR2 LQKENI come from the germline V gene. CDR3 coding DNA: TGTGCCAGCTCCCGTGACTACGGGACAGGGATCCTCAATGAGCAGTTCTTC. Protein: CASSRDYGTGILNEQFF.

The chain employs TRBV7-2 and TRBJ2-5; 9 bases are a match to TRBD1. CDR3 length equals 17 residues. CDR1 SGHTA and CDR2 FQGNSA come from the germline V gene. The ends lost 5 bases at V and 4 bases at J; junction bases unmatched: 14. CDR3: CASSPNALTGGLETQYF. The DNA of the CDR3 is TGTGCCAGCAGCCCAAACGCATTGACAGGGGGATTAGAGACCCAGTACTTC.

The chain recombines TRBV3-1 with TRBJ2-7; TRBD1 might be the D (5 bases). V lost 7 bases to trimming and J lost 4 bases, with 11 bases between them. From germline, CDR1 is LGHDT and CDR2 YNNKEL (reference sequence). The CDR3 runs 12 residues. The CDR3 here is CASTGREYEQYF. CDR3 DNA: TGTGCCAGCACTGGCAGGGAATACGAGCAGTACTTC.